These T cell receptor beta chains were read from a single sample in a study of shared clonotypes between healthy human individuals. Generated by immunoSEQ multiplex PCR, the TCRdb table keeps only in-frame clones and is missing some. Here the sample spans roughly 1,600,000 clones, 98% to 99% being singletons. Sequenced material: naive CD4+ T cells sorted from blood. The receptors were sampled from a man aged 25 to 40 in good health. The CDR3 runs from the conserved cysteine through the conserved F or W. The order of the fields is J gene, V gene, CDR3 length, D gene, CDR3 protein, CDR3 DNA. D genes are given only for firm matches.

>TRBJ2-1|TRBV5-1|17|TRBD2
CASSPPVSGLAYNEQFF
TGCGCCAGCAGCCCACCGGTCAGCGGACTAGCCTACAATGAGCAGTTCTTC
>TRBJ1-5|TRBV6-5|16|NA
CASSSRGPGSNQPQHF
TGTGCCAGCAGTTCCAGGGGCCCGGGGAGCAATCAGCCCCAGCATTTT
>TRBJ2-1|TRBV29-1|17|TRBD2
CSVEDRGLASSYNEQFF
TGCAGCGTTGAAGATCGTGGACTAGCGAGCTCCTACAATGAGCAGTTCTTC
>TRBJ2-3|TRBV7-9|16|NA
CASSPQTGGFTDTQYF
TGTGCCAGCAGCCCACAGACAGGAGGGTTCACAGATACGCAGTATTTT
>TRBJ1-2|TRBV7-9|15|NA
CASSLPGRVNYGYTF
TGTGCCAGCAGCCTACCCGGTAGGGTGAACTATGGCTACACCTTC
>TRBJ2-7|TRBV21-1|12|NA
CASSRQGYEQYF
TGTGCCAGCAGCAGACAGGGTTACGAGCAGTACTTC
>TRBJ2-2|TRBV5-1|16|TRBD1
CASSLDRTGGAGELFF
TGCGCCAGCAGCTTGGACAGGACAGGGGGTGCCGGGGAGCTGTTTTTT
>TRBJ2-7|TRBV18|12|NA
CASSPTVYEQYF
TGTGCCAGCTCACCGACAGTGTACGAGCAGTACTTC
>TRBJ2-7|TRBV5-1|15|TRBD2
CASSRGLAGAGEQYF
TGCGCCAGCAGCCGCGGACTAGCGGGAGCGGGCGAGCAGTACTTC
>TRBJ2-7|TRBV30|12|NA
CAWRSSPYEQYF
TGTGCCTGGAGATCCAGCCCCTACGAGCAGTACTTC
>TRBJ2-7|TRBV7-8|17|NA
CASSLGLWGIGTYEQYF
TGTGCCAGCAGCTTAGGATTGTGGGGGATTGGGACCTACGAGCAGTACTTC
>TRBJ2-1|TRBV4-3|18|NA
CASSQDVQGKTRGNEQFF
TGCGCCAGCAGCCAAGACGTCCAGGGGAAGACCCGCGGGAATGAGCAGTTCTTC
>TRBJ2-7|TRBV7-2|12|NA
CASSSTLGTEYF
TGTGCCAGCAGCTCAACTCTGGGGACGGAGTACTTC
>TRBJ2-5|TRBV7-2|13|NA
CASSFTGRETQYF
TGTGCCAGCAGCTTTACAGGGAGGGAGACCCAGTACTTC
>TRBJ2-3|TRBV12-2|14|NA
CASRFPLGTDTQYF
TGTGCAAGTCGCTTTCCTCTGGGCACAGATACGCAGTATTTT
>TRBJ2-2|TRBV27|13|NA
CASSFGTAGELFF
TGTGCCAGCAGTTTTGGCACGGCCGGGGAGCTGTTTTTT
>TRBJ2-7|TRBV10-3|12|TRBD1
CAIRGTAYEQYF
TGTGCCATCAGAGGGACAGCCTACGAGCAGTACTTC
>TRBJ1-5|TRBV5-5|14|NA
CASSLEGRGQPQHF
TGTGCCAGCAGCTTGGAAGGAAGGGGTCAGCCCCAGCATTTT
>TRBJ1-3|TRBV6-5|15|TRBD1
CASSYGDRGGNTIYF
TGTGCCAGCAGTTACGGAGACAGGGGGGGAAACACCATATATTTT
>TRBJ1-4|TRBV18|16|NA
CASSPGRGGTNEKLFF
TGTGCCAGCTCACCAGGAAGGGGAGGAACTAATGAAAAACTGTTTTTT
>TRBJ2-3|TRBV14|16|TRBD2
CASSQSWREGRDTQYF
TGTGCCAGCAGCCAATCTTGGCGGGAGGGCCGAGATACGCAGTATTTT
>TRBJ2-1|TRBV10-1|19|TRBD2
CASSDSRSGGWSSYNEQFF
TGCGCCAGCAGTGATTCGAGAAGCGGGGGATGGAGCTCCTACAATGAGCAGTTCTTC
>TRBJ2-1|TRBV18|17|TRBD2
CASSPPTSGIFHNEQFF
TGTGCCAGCTCACCACCTACTAGCGGGATTTTTCACAATGAGCAGTTCTTC
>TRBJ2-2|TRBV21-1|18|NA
CASSNDERKDILTGELFF
TGTGCCAGCAGCAACGATGAACGAAAGGACATACTCACCGGGGAGCTGTTTTTT